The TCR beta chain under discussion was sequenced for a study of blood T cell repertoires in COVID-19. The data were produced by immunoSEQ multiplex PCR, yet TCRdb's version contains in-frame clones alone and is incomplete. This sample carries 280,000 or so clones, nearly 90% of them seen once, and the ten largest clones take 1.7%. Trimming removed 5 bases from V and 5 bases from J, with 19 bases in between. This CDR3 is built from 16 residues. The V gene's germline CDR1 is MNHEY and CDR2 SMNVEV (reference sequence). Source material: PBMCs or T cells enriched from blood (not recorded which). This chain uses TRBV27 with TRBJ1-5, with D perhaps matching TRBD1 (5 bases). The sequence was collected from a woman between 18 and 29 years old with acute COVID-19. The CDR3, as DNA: TGTGCCAGCAGTCCGATAACACGGGGGAATGATCAGCCCCAGCATTTT. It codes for CASSPITRGNDQPQHF.